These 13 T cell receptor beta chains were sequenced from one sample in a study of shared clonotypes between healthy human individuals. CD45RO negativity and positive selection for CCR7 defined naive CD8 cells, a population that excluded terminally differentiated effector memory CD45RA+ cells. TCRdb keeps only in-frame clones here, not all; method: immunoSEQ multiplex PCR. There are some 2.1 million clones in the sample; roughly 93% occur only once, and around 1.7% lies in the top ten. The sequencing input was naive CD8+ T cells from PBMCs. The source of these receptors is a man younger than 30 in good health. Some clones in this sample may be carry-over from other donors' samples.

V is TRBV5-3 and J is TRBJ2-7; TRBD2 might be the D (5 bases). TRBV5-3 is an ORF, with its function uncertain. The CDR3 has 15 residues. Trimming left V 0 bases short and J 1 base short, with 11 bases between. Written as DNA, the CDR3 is TGTGCCAGAAGCTTGGGGACTGGATTTTCCTACGAGCAGTACTTC. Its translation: CARSLGTGFSYEQYF.

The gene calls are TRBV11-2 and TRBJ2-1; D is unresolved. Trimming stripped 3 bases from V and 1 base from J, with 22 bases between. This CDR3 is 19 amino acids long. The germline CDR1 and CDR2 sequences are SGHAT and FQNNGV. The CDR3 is CASSFSFLSPVWSYNEQFF. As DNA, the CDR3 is TGTGCCAGCAGCTTCTCTTTCCTGTCGCCCGTGTGGTCCTACAATGAGCAGTTCTTC. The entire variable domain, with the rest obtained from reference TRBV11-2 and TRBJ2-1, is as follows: EAGVAQSPRYKIIEKRQSVAFWCNPISGHATLYWYQQILGQGPKLLIQFQNNGVVDDSQLPKDRFSAERLKGVDSTLKIQPAKLEDSAVYLCASSFSFLSPVWSYNEQFFGPGTRLTVL.

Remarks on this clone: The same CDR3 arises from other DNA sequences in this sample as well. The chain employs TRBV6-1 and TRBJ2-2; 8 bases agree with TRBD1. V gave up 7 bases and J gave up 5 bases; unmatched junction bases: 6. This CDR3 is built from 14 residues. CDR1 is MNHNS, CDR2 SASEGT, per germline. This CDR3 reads CASTQGARTGELFF. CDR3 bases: TGTGCCAGCACTCAGGGGGCAAGGACCGGGGAGCTGTTTTTT.

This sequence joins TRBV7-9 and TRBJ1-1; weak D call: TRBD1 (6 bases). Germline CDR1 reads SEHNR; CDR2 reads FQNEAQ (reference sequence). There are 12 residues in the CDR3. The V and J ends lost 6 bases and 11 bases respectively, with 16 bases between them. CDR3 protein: CASSPQGVWAFF. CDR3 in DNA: TGTGCCAGCAGTCCACAGGGAGTGTGGGCTTTCTTT.

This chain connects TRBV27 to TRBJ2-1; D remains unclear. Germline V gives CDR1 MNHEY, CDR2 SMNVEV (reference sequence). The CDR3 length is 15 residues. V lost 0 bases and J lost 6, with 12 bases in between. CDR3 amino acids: CASSLSRVRVNEQFF. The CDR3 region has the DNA TGTGCCAGCAGTTTATCTAGGGTTAGAGTCAATGAGCAGTTCTTC.

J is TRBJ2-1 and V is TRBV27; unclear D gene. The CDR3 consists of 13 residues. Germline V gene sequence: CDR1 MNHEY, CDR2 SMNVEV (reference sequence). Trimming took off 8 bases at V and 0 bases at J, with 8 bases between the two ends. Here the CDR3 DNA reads TGTGCCAGCGGGTCGAGCTCCTACAATGAGCAGTTCTTC. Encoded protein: CASGSSSYNEQFF.

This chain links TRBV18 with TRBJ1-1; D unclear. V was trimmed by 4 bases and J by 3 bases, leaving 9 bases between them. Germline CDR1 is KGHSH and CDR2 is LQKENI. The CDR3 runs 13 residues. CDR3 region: CASSQRADTEAFF. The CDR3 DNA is TGTGCCAGCTCACAAAGGGCGGACACTGAAGCTTTCTTT.

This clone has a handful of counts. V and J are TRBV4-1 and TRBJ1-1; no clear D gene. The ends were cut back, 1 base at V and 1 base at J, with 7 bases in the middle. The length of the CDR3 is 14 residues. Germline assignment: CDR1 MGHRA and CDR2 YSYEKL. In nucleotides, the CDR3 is TGCGCCAGCAGCCAAGGAGACTCGAACACTGAAGCTTTCTTT. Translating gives CASSQGDSNTEAFF.

The CDR3 here is CASSEYSSGREKLFF. In nucleotides, the CDR3 is TGCGCCAGCAGTGAGTACAGTTCCGGACGGGAAAAACTGTTTTTT. The rearrangement uses TRBV10-2 and TRBJ1-4, with D uncertain. The V gene's germline CDR1 is WSHSY and CDR2 SAAADI. Trimming pared 1 base from V and 8 bases from J, leaving 14 bases between. CDR3 length equals 15 residues.

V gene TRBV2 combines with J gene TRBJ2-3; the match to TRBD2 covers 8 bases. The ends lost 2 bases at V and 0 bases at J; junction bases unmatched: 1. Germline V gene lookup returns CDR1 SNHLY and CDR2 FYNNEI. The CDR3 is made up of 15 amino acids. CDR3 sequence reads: CASSETGGSTDTQYF. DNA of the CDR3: TGTGCCAGCAGTGAAACGGGAGGGAGCACAGATACGCAGTATTTT.

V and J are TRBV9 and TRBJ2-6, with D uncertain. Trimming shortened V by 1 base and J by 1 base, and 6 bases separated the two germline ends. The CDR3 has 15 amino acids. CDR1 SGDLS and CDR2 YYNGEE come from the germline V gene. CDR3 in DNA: TGTGCCAGCAGCGTAAAGCTATCTGGGGCCAACGTCCTGACTTTC. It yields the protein CASSVKLSGANVLTF.

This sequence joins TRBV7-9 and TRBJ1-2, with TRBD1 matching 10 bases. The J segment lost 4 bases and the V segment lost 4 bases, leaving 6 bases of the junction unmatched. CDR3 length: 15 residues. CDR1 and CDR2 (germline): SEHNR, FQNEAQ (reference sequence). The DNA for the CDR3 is TGTGCCAGCAGCTCGGGACAGGGGATTCTCTATGGCTACACCTTC. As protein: CASSSGQGILYGYTF.

CDR3 DNA: TGTGCCAGCAGTTTGGGTGCGAACACCGGGGAGCTGTTTTTT. As protein: CASSLGANTGELFF. The chain uses TRBV6-5 and TRBJ2-2; D uncertain. Germline V gives CDR1 MNHEY, CDR2 SVGAGI. The CDR3 loop spans 14 amino acids. V was pared by 4 bases and J by 0 bases, with 6 bases between.